Presented here are 15 T cell receptor beta chains from one specimen sequenced in a study of Tregs in tolerant kidney transplant recipients. No antigens are known for them. Here immunoSEQ multiplex PCR was the method, and the copy in TCRdb shows in-frame clones only, minus some. The table has 1,500 to 2,000 clones, about half seen once; the top ten hold around 21%. Sequencing used Tregs from blood cultured with allogeneic cells. The receptor set was obtained from a human donor in good health.

The CDR3 region has the DNA TGTGCCAGCAGACCCCAGGTCGGCGGGGCGGACACGAACACCGGGGAGCTGTTTTTT. It translates to CASRPQVGGADTNTGELFF. The genes are TRBV5-5 and TRBJ2-2; possible D gene TRBD2, 6 bases. Germline loops: CDR1 SGHKS, CDR2 YYEKEE (reference sequence). V lost 5 bases and J lost 0, with 23 bases in between. The CDR3 runs 19 residues.

This clone showed up just a few times. V usage is TRBV5-1 and J usage is TRBJ2-1, with 8 bases lining up with TRBD1. With V trimmed by 0 bases and J by 6 bases, 2 bases remained unmatched. The CDR3 extends over 14 amino acids. CDR1 and CDR2 from the germline V gene are SGHRS and YFSETQ. CDR3 residues: CASSLGDRFNEQFF. The CDR3 DNA follows: TGCGCCAGCAGCTTGGGGGACAGGTTCAATGAGCAGTTCTTC.

This clone is labeled large. The rearrangement joins TRBV27 to TRBJ2-1; 8 bases align to TRBD2. The CDR3 has 14 residues. Trimming cost V 6 bases and J 1 base; bases outside gene matches: 2. CDR1 MNHEY and CDR2 SMNVEV come from the germline V gene (reference sequence). CDR3 protein: CASSSGRSYNEQFF. For the CDR3, the DNA is TGTGCCAGCAGCAGCGGGAGATCCTACAATGAGCAGTTCTTC.

The V and J genes are TRBV5-4 and TRBJ2-5; 12 bases agree with TRBD1. The tail of the sequence fits TRBJ2-7 better, so the J call may be wrong. The CDR3 extends over 15 amino acids. Germline V gives CDR1 SGHNT, CDR2 YYREEE (reference sequence). The CDR3, as DNA: TGTGCCAGCAGCCGTACCGGGACAGGGGGCCACGAGCAGTACTTC. It is translated as CASSRTGTGGHEQYF.

The chain employs TRBV12-5 and TRBJ2-7; D gene unclear. This CDR3 is built from 12 residues. Germline V gene data show CDR1 as LGHNT and CDR2 as FRNRAP. The V end was cut by 5 bases, the J end by 6 bases, with 11 bases between. CDR3 region: CASGLPWVEQYF. The CDR3 DNA is TGTGCTAGTGGTCTGCCCTGGGTCGAGCAGTACTTC.

Sample share makes this clone large. This chain uses TRBV15 with TRBJ1-5; D uncertain. The V gene lost 3 bases and the J gene lost 7 bases, with 10 bases spanning the gap. This CDR3 is 13 amino acids long. The V gene's germline CDR1 is LNHNV and CDR2 YYDKDF (reference sequence). CDR3 coding DNA: TGTGCCACCAGCAGGGACCCGGGACAGCCCCAGCATTTT. This codes for CATSRDPGQPQHF.

The chain employs TRBV28 and TRBJ1-1; D is perhaps TRBD1 (6 bases). The CDR3 has 14 amino acids. V shed 5 bases and J shed 8 bases, with 18 bases lying between them. Per germline, CDR1 MDHEN and CDR2 SYDVKM. CDR3 region: CASSVSYGGAEAFF. As DNA, the CDR3 is TGTGCCAGCAGTGTTAGCTACGGGGGCGCCGAAGCTTTCTTT. Combining the CDR3 with reference TRBV28 and TRBJ1-1 gives the whole variable domain DVKVTQSSRYLVKRTGEKVFLECVQDMDHENMFWYRQDPGLGLRLIYFSYDVKMKEKGDIPEGYSVSREKKERFSLILESASTNQTSMYLCASSVSYGGAEAFFGQGTRLTVV.

The V and J genes are TRBV11-1 and TRBJ2-7; D remains unclear. The V gene lost 6 bases and the J gene lost 5 bases, with 8 bases spanning the gap. This CDR3 spans 11 amino acids. The germline V gene encodes CDR1 SGHAT and CDR2 FQDESV (reference sequence). CDR3 sequence: CASSYGHEQYF. The CDR3 DNA follows: TGTGCCAGCAGTTACGGGCACGAGCAGTACTTC.

The CDR3 loop reads CASSLGYSNQPQHF. CDR3 nucleotides: TGTGCCAGCAGCTTAGGCTATAGCAATCAGCCCCAGCATTTT. This rearrangement joins TRBV7-3 to TRBJ1-5; D call uncertain. The CDR3 extends over 14 amino acids. Trimming removed 2 bases at V and 0 bases at J, with 5 bases between. Germline CDR1 and CDR2: SGHTA and FQGTGA.

This rearrangement joins TRBV28 to TRBJ1-2, with D maybe TRBD1 (5 bases). The CDR3 sequence is 13 residues long. Between the trimmed V and J ends, which lost 7 bases and 8 bases, there was a span of 17 bases. Per the germline V gene, CDR1 is MDHEN and CDR2 is SYDVKM. The CDR3 region is CASKPGGARGYTF. CDR3 DNA sequence: TGTGCCAGCAAACCTGGCGGGGCGAGGGGCTACACCTTC.

This clone is medium-sized in the sample. The rearrangement links TRBV7-2 to TRBJ2-5, with 8 bases fitting TRBD2. Germline CDR1 reads SGHTA; CDR2 reads FQGNSA. The CDR3 runs 16 residues. V lost 5 bases, J lost 7 bases, and 15 bases stayed unmatched. This CDR3 reads CASSKQTGLVYVTQYF. CDR3 DNA: TGTGCCAGCAGCAAACAAACGGGACTAGTATACGTGACCCAGTACTTC.

The chain employs TRBV7-2 and TRBJ1-3, with TRBD1 matching over 7 bases. CDR3 size: 16 residues. Germline V gene data show CDR1 as SGHTA and CDR2 as FQGNSA. After removal of 4 bases from V and 4 bases from J, the junction contained 10 bases not matched to a gene. CDR3 loop: CASSSLQGSRGNTIYF. The CDR3 nucleotides are TGTGCCAGCAGCTCACTACAGGGGTCGAGGGGAAACACCATATATTTT.

This chain uses TRBV7-6 with TRBJ1-6; 8 nucleotides align to TRBD1. Unmatched junction bases numbered 5, after V lost 5 bases and J lost 11 bases. Germline CDR1 reads SGHVS; CDR2 reads FNYEAQ. The CDR3 consists of 13 residues. The CDR3 coding sequence is TGTGCCAGCAGCCCTACAGGGGGTACACCCCTCCACTTT. Its translation is CASSPTGGTPLHF. The whole variable domain, remainder taken from reference TRBV7-6 and TRBJ1-6, is GAGVSQSPRYKVTKRGQDVALRCDPISGHVSLYWYRQALGQGPEFLTYFNYEAQQDKSGLPNDRFSAERPEGSISTLTIQRTEQRDSAMYRCASSPTGGTPLHFGNGTRLTVT.

This clone was observed a few times. The V and J genes are TRBV11-1 and TRBJ2-5; 10 bases map to TRBD1. Germline assignment: CDR1 SGHAT and CDR2 FQDESV (reference sequence). Unmatched junction bases numbered 13, after V lost 1 base and J lost 2 bases. CDR3 length equals 19 residues. This chain's CDR3 is CASSLVRGTRDRGQETQYF. In DNA, the CDR3 is TGTGCCAGCAGCTTAGTAAGAGGTACTAGGGACAGGGGTCAAGAGACCCAGTACTTC.

By share of the sample, this clone is large. The chain is built from TRBV7-8 and TRBJ1-5; D remains unclear. The CDR3 has 13 residues. CDR1 is SGHVS, CDR2 FQNEAQ, per germline. The V and J ends lost 8 bases and 5 bases respectively, with 13 bases between them. CDR3 residues: CASGSRVDQPQHF. CDR3 coding DNA: TGTGCCAGCGGATCGAGGGTGGATCAGCCCCAGCATTTT.